The rows below give T cell receptor beta chains drawn from one sample of a study of shared clonotypes between healthy human individuals. Assay: immunoSEQ multiplex PCR; the TCRdb copy retains only in-frame clones and omits some. The repertoire includes 950,000 to 1,100,000 clones, 70% to 80% of them detected once, and 0.5% to 0.65% sits in the top ten. Sequencing was carried out using memory CD4+ T cells from PBMCs. The source of these receptors is a man aged 18 to 29 in good health. Some clones in this sample may be carry-over from other donors' samples. Each CDR3 is given without its conserved first and last residue.

V,CDR3
TRBV28,ASSATSGSPAEQY
TRBV23-1,ASIIRDRGHGGELF
TRBV28,ASTPPSGSYF
TRBV5-1,ASRSSGRASPY
TRBV5-8,ASSLARTANSNQPQH
TRBV9,ASSVEGRGAYEQY
TRBV9,ASSVGLAGTQY
TRBV10-3,AISVLAGDYNEQF
TRBV9,ASSVETSGRSGQY
TRBV14,ASSLVGTREKLF
TRBV15,ATSRDSGETSGRKITDTQY
TRBV30,AWKPRDRVVDTQY
TRBV5-1,ASSLGQGGETQY
TRBV2,ASSGQISVGELF
TRBV30,AWSVQGGTHNEQF
TRBV18,ASSPLGADTQY
TRBV28,ASSGTAGFGTDTQY
TRBV10-3,AISEAAYTEAF
TRBV5-6,ASSHRGRDGERGNQPQH
TRBV19,ASSITLLTTATYEQF
TRBV5-1,ASSSGTGFNEQY
TRBV30,AWSVGETQY
TRBV2,ASSGGQQETQY
TRBV2,ASSEQLLTEAF
TRBV11-1,ASRRDRVGDYT
TRBV6-5,ASSRSNEQF
TRBV7-9,ASSLVLHTDTQY
TRBV9,ASSRQGITDTQY
TRBV6-5,ASSYRQGRDEQF
TRBV14,ASSLGAYNEKLF
TRBV6-1,ASSEGGGGFGNIQY
TRBV7-2,ASSSVYQETQY
TRBV19,ATTRQGSSYEQY
TRBV28,ASSNTHRWDSYQETQY
TRBV7-3,ASSLQGARTEAF
TRBV2,ASRAPSAQTQY
TRBV7-9,ASSRTGAPPLYNEQF
TRBV7-2,ASSLVAVSYNEQF
TRBV30,AWSVLGSASYEQY
TRBV18,ASSPPGGGRETQY
TRBV11-2,ASSYTTDSYEQY
TRBV28,ASGRQADAEAF
TRBV4-1,ASSQGDWAAGREQY
TRBV30,AWSAWAGTNYGYT
TRBV28,ASSPRPDRGRY
TRBV4-1,ASSHGTSGVQETQY
TRBV6-1,ASSEALAGYRIEQY
TRBV19,ASNGRRTDTQY
TRBV25-1,ASSDRRGRSPGYT
TRBV7-2,ASSRGLAGVDEQF
TRBV5-1,ASSLGRVTEKLF
TRBV18,ASSPQSAGTEAF
TRBV4-3,ASSPNLAVSSYNEQF